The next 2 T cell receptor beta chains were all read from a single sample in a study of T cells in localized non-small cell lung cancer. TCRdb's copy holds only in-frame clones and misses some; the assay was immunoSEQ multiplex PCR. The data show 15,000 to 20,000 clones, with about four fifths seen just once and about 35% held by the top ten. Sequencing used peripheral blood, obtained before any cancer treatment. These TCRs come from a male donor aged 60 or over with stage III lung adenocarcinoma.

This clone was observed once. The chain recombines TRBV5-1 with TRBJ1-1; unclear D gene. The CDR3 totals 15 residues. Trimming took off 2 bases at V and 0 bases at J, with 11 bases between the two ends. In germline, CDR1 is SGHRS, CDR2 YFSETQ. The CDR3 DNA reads TGCGCCAGCAGCTTAACAGCCACATTGAACACTGAAGCTTTCTTT. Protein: CASSLTATLNTEAFF. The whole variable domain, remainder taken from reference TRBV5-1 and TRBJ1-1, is KAGVTQTPRYLIKTRGQQVTLSCSPISGHRSVSWYQQTPGQGLQFLFEYFSETQRNKGNFPGRFSGRQFSNSRSEMNVSTLELGDSALYLCASSLTATLNTEAFFGQGTRLTVV.

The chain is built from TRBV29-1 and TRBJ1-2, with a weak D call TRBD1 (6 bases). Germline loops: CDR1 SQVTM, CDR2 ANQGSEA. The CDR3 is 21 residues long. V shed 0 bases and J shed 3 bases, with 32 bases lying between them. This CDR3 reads CSVEDLVSPPQGGTYYYGYTF. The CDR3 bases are TGCAGCGTTGAAGACCTTGTGAGCCCTCCCCAAGGGGGGACTTACTACTATGGCTACACCTTC.